One and the same sample provided the 14 T cell receptor beta chains below, sequenced in a study of identical twins (dated by TCRdb to about 2016). Libraries were constructed by 5' RACE. Sequencing took place on an Illumina HiSeq 2000. Starting from the raw public reads, TCRdb applied fastp trimming at Q25, assembled clones with MiXCR and retained in-frame beta chains. For every CDR3 protein sequence, its rows merge into one entry that carries the most common genes and DNA. In all, the sample holds about 890,000 distinct CDR3 sequences, and 9% to 15% of those were seen once. The biggest ten clones account for roughly 1.5% of the sample. The same sample was also studied in work on yellow fever vaccine responses in identical twins.

The specimen sequenced was PBMCs. These receptors were collected from a woman under 30 in good health.

This chain connects TRBV5-5 to TRBJ2-5; the match to TRBD1 covers 9 bases. The CDR3 loop spans 15 amino acids. V dropped 1 base and J dropped 5; count of bases not matched to a gene: 6. Germline lookup yields CDR1 SGHKS and CDR2 YYEKEE (reference sequence). The CDR3 protein is CASSLWTGAGETQYF. In DNA form, the CDR3 reads TGTGCCAGCAGCTTGTGGACAGGGGCTGGGGAGACCCAGTACTTC.

The V call is TRBV29-1, the J call TRBJ1-1; tentatively, D is TRBD1 (6 bases). V lost 0 bases, J lost 2 bases, and 10 bases lay in between. Germline V gives CDR1 SQVTM, CDR2 ANQGSEA. The CDR3 is 14 amino acids. CDR3 sequence reads: CSVEDPGVNTEAFF. The CDR3 nucleotides read TGCAGCGTTGAAGATCCAGGGGTTAACACTGAAGCTTTCTTT.

This chain joins TRBV27 and TRBJ2-3; 8 bases agree with TRBD2. With V trimmed by 3 bases and J by 9 bases, 17 bases remained unmatched. Germline CDR1 reads MNHEY; CDR2 reads SMNVEV (reference sequence). The CDR3 length is 17 residues. The DNA for the CDR3 is TGTGCCAGCAGTTTCTGGGGGGTGGGACTAGGACCCCCGACGCAGTATTTT. As protein: CASSFWGVGLGPPTQYF.

This clonotype was found a few times. The CDR3 nucleotides are TGTGCCAGCAGCGAAGCCGAGGGGGGTCTCGACTTGCACACTGAAGCTTTCTTT. It is translated as CASSEAEGGLDLHTEAFF. The V call is TRBV7-6, the J call TRBJ1-1; a weak D match, TRBD1 (6 bases). CDR3 length: 18 residues. V lost 5 bases, J lost 3 bases, and 25 bases lay in between. Germline V lookup: CDR1 SGHVS, CDR2 FNYEAQ. The whole variable domain, filled in from reference TRBV7-6 and TRBJ1-1, reads GAGVSQSPRYKVTKRGQDVALRCDPISGHVSLYWYRQALGQGPEFLTYFNYEAQQDKSGLPNDRFSAERPEGSISTLTIQRTEQRDSAMYRCASSEAEGGLDLHTEAFFGQGTRLTVV.

The chain joins TRBV20-1 to TRBJ2-1, with D perhaps matching TRBD2 (5 bases). Trimming cost V 2 bases and J 4 bases, with 18 bases left between them. The CDR3 consists of 16 residues. From germline, CDR1 is DFQATT and CDR2 SNEGSKA (reference sequence). Here the CDR3 reads CSARSPTGWEYNEQFF. The CDR3 DNA sequence: TGCAGTGCTAGATCACCTACTGGGTGGGAGTACAATGAGCAGTTCTTC.

The V gene is TRBV5-1, the J gene TRBJ2-5; TRBD2 might be the D (5 bases). V lost 0 bases and J 1 base, leaving 10 bases between the germline ends. Germline V gene lookup returns CDR1 SGHRS and CDR2 YFSETQ. This CDR3 has 15 amino acids. CDR3 nucleotide sequence: TGCGCCAGCAGCTTGGAGGCTAGCACCCAAGAGACCCAGTACTTC. Residues: CASSLEASTQETQYF.

This chain uses TRBV10-1 with TRBJ2-5; 9 bases line up with TRBD1. Germline assignment: CDR1 WNHNN and CDR2 SYGVQD (reference sequence). V was pared by 5 bases and J by 5 bases, with 9 bases of the junction left unmatched. This CDR3 is 15 amino acids long. The CDR3 DNA sequence: TGCGCCAGCAGTCCTACAGGGGGCTGGAGGGAGACCCAGTACTTC. Encoded protein: CASSPTGGWRETQYF.

This clonotype was counted between two and nine times. This chain links TRBV3-1 with TRBJ2-1, with D perhaps TRBD2 (5 bases). The CDR3 sequence is 15 residues long. V dropped 4 bases and J dropped 3 bases, with 13 bases sitting between them. Germline CDR1 reads LGHDT; CDR2 reads YNNKEL (reference sequence). CDR3 amino acids: CASSLNRGYYNEQFF. The CDR3 bases are TGTGCCAGCAGCCTCAACCGGGGATACTACAATGAGCAGTTCTTC.

The chain carries TRBV5-1 and TRBJ2-7, with 8 bases that match TRBD2. The length of the CDR3 is 15 residues. CDR1 is SGHRS, CDR2 YFSETQ, per germline. The V segment lost 4 bases and the J segment 0 bases; nucleotides outside the gene matches: 6. CDR3 nucleotide sequence: TGCGCCAGCAGCATCGGGACTAGGAGCTCCTACGAGCAGTACTTC. This translates into CASSIGTRSSYEQYF. The variable domain in full, completed from reference TRBV5-1 and TRBJ2-7, reads KAGVTQTPRYLIKTRGQQVTLSCSPISGHRSVSWYQQTPGQGLQFLFEYFSETQRNKGNFPGRFSGRQFSNSRSEMNVSTLELGDSALYLCASSIGTRSSYEQYFGPGTRLTVT.

This clonotype was picked up a small number of times. The genes are TRBV27 and TRBJ2-3, with no clear D. The CDR3 spans 11 residues. Germline CDR1 MNHEY, CDR2 SMNVEV (reference sequence). V lost 6 bases and J 8 bases, leaving 9 bases between the germline ends. CDR3: CASRTSVTQYF. The DNA of the CDR3 is TGTGCCAGCAGGACTTCAGTTACGCAGTATTTT.

This clonotype was detected only a few times. The V gene is TRBV7-9, the J gene TRBJ2-3, with D hard to call. V was cut by 6 bases and J by 4 bases, with 11 bases left in between. The CDR3 length is 13 residues. Germline values: CDR1 SEHNR, CDR2 FQNEAQ (reference sequence). CDR3: CASSSNGPDTQYF. CDR3 in DNA: TGTGCCAGCAGTTCCAACGGGCCAGATACGCAGTATTTT.

This clonotype was detected ten times or more. The chain has TRBV5-1 and TRBJ2-5; D not resolved. The CDR3 extends over 15 amino acids. Per the germline V gene, CDR1 is SGHRS and CDR2 is YFSETQ. V was clipped by 2 bases and J by 5 bases, with 16 bases between them. The CDR3 reads CASSFSSQGLETQYF. The CDR3 DNA follows: TGCGCCAGCAGCTTCAGCTCTCAAGGTCTGGAGACCCAGTACTTC.

V gene TRBV11-1 combines with J gene TRBJ2-7; a weak D match, TRBD1 (5 bases). The CDR3 is made up of 16 amino acids. CDR1 SGHAT and CDR2 FQDESV come from the germline V gene (reference sequence). The V and J ends lost 1 base and 0 bases respectively, with 13 bases between them. The CDR3 region is CASSLVGAQGSYEQYV. For the CDR3, the DNA is TGTGCCAGCAGCTTAGTAGGAGCGCAGGGCTCCTACGAGCAGTACGTC.

There are a few counts of this clonotype. V is TRBV7-9 and J is TRBJ1-2; D uncertain. Germline loops: CDR1 SEHNR, CDR2 FQNEAQ (reference sequence). CDR3 length: 14 residues. Between the trimmed V and J ends, which lost 5 bases and 2 bases, there was a span of 12 bases. The CDR3 coding sequence is TGTGCCAGCAGCCAGCTTGCAATCAACTATGGCTACACCTTC. Its translation: CASSQLAINYGYTF.